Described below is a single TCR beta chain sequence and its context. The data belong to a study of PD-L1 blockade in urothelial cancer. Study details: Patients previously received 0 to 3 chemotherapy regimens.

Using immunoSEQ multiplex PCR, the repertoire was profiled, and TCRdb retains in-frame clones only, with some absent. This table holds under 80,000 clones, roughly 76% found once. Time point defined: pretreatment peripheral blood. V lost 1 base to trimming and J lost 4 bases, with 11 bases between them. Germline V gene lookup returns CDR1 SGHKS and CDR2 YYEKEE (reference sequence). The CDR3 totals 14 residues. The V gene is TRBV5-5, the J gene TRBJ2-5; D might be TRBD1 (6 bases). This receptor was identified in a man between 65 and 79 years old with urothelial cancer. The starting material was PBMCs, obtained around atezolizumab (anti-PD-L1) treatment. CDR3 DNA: TGTGCCAGCAGCTTGCGGGGCAGGGGAGAGACCCAGTACTTC. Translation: CASSLRGRGETQYF.